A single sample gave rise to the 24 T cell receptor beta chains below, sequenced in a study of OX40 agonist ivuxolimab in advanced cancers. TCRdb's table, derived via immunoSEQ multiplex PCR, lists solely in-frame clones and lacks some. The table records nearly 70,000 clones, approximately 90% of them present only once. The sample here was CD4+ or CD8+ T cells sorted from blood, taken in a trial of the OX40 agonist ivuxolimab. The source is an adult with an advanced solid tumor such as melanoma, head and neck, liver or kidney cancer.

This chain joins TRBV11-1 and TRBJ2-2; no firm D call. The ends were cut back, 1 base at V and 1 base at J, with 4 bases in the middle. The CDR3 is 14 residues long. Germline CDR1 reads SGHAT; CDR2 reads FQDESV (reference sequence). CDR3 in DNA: TGTGCCAGCAGCTTAGGCAGGAACACCGGGGAGCTGTTTTTT. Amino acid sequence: CASSLGRNTGELFF.

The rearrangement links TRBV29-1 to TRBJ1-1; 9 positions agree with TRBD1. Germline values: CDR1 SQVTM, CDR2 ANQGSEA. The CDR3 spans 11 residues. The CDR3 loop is CRGDRDTEAFF. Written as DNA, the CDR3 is TGCCGCGGGGACAGGGACACTGAAGCTTTCTTT.

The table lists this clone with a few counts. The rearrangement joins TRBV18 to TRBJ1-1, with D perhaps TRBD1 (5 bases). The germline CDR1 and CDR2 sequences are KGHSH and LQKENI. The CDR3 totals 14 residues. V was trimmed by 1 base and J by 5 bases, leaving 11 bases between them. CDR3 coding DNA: TGTGCCAGCTCACCACAAGGGGCAGGGACTGAAGCTTTCTTT. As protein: CASSPQGAGTEAFF.

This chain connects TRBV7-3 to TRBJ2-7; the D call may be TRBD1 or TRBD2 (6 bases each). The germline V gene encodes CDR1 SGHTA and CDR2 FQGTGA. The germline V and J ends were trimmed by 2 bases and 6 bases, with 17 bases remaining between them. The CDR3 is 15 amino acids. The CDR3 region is CASSLFSGTGAEQYF. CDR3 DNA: TGTGCCAGCAGCTTATTTAGTGGAACGGGGGCCGAGCAGTACTTC.

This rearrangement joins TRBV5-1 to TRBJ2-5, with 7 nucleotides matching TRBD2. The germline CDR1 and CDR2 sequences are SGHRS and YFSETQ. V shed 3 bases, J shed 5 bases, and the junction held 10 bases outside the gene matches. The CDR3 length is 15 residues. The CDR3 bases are TGCGCCAGCAGCTCCGCCGGGACTAAGGCCGAGACCCAGTACTTC. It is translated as CASSSAGTKAETQYF.

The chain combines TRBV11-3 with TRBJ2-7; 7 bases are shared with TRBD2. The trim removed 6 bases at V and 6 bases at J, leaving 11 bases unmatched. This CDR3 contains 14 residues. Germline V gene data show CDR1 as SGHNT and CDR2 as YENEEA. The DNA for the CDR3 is TGTGCCAGCAGTCCGGGGACTATCTCGGGCGAGCAGTACTTC. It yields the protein CASSPGTISGEQYF.

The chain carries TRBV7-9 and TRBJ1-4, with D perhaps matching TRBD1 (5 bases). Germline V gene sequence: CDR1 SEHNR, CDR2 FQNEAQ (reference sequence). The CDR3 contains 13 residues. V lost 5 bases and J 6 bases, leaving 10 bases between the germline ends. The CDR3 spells CASSPGQHEKLFF. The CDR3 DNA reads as TGTGCCAGCAGCCCCGGACAACATGAAAAACTGTTTTTT.

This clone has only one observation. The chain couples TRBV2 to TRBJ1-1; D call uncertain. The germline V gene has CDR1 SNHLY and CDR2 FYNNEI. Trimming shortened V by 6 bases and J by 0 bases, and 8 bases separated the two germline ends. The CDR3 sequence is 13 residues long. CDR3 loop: CASRNFMNTEAFF. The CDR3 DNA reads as TGTGCCAGCAGAAACTTCATGAACACTGAAGCTTTCTTT.

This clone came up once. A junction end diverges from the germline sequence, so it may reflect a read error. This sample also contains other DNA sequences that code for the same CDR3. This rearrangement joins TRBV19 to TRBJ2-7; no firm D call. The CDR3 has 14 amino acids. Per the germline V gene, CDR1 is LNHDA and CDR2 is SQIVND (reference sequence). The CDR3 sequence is CASSPRRVSYEQYF. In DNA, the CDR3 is TGCGCCAGTAGTCCCAGACGCGTATCCTACGAGCAGTACTTC. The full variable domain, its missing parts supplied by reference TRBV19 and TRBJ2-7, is DGGITQSPKYLFRKEGQNVTLSCEQNLNHDAMYWYRQDPGQGLRLIYYSQIVNDFQKGDIAEGYSVSREKKESFPLTVTSAQKNPTAFYLCASSPRRVSYEQYFGPGTRLTVT.

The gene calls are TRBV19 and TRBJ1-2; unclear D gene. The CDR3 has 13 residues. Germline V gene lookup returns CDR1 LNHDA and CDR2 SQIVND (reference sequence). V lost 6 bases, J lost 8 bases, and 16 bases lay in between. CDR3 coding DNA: TGTGCCAGTAGAAGGGAGGACCAACGGGGCTACACCTTC. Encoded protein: CASRREDQRGYTF.

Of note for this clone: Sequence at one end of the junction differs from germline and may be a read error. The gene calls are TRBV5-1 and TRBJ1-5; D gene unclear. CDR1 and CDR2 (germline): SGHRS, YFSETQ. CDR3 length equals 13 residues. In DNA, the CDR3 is TGCGCCAGCAGATTGGACCGAGATCAGCCCCAGCATTTT. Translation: CASRLDRDQPQHF.

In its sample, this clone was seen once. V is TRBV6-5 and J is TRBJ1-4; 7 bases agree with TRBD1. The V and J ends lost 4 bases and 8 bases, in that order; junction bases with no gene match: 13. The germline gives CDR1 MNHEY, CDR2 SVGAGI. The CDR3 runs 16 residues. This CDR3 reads CASSSTRATGREKLFF. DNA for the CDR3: TGTGCCAGCAGTTCCACTCGGGCGACAGGGCGGGAAAAACTGTTTTTT.

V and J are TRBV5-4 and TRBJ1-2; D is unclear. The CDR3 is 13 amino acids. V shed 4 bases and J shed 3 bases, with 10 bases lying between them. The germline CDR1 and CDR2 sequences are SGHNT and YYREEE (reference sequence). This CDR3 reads CASSTDYDYGYTF. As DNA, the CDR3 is TGTGCCAGCAGCACGGATTACGACTATGGCTACACCTTC. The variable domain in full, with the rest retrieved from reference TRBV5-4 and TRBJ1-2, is ETGVTQSPTHLIKTRGQQVTLRCSSQSGHNTVSWYQQALGQGPQFIFQYYREEENGRGNFPPRFSGLQFPNYSSELNVNALELDDSALYLCASSTDYDYGYTFGSGTRLTVV.

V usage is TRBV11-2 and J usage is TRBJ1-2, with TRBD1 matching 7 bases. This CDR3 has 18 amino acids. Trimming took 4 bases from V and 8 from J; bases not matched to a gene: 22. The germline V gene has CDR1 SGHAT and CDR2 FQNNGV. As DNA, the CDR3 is TGTGCCAGCAGCTCCCTCCCCTCCCACAGGGGCGGAGCTGGAGGCTACACCTTC. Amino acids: CASSSLPSHRGGAGGYTF.

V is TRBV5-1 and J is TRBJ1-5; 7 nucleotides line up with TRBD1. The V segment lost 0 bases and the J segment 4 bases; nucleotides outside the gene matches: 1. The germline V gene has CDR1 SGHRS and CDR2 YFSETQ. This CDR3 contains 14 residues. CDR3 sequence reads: CASSLGDRNQPQHF. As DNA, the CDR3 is TGCGCCAGCAGCTTGGGGGACAGAAATCAGCCCCAGCATTTT.

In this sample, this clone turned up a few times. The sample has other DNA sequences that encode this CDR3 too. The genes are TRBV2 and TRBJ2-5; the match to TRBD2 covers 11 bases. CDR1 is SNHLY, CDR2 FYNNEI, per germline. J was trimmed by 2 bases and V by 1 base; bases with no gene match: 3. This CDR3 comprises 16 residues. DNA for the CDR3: TGTGCCAGCAGTGAAGGGTTAGCGGGGGGGCAAGAGACCCAGTACTTC. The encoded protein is CASSEGLAGGQETQYF.

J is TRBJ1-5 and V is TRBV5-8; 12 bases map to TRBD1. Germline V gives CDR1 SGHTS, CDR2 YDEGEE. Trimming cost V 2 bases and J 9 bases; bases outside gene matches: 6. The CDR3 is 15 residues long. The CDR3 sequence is CASSFSGTGGTPQHF. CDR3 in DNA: TGTGCCAGCAGCTTCTCCGGGACAGGGGGCACGCCCCAGCATTTT.

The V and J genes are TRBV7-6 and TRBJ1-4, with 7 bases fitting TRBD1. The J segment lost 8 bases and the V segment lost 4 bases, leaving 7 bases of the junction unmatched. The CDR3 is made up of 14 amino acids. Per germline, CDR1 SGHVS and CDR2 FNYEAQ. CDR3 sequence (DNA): TGTGCCAGCAGCTGGACCGACAGGGCGGAAAAACTGTTTTTT. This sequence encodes CASSWTDRAEKLFF.

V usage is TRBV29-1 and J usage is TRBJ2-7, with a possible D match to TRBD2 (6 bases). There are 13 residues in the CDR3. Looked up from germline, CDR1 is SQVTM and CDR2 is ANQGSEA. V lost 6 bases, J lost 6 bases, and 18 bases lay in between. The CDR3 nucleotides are TGCAGCGTCCAGTTCTTCAGGGACTCCGAGCAGTACTTC. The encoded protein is CSVQFFRDSEQYF.

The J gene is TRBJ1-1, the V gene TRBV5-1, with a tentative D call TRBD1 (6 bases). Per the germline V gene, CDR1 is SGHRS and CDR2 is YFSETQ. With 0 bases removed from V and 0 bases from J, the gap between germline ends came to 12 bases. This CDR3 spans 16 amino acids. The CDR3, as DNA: TGCGCCAGCAGCTTGGCGGGGGGCGCAGTGAACACTGAAGCTTTCTTT. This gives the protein CASSLAGGAVNTEAFF. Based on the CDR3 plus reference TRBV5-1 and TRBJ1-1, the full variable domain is KAGVTQTPRYLIKTRGQQVTLSCSPISGHRSVSWYQQTPGQGLQFLFEYFSETQRNKGNFPGRFSGRQFSNSRSEMNVSTLELGDSALYLCASSLAGGAVNTEAFFGQGTRLTVV.

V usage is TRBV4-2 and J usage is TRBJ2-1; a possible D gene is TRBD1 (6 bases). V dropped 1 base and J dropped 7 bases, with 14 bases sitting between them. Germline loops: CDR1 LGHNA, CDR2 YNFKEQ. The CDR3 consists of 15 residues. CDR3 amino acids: CASSQGSGVKNEQFF. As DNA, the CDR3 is TGTGCCAGCAGCCAAGGGTCAGGGGTCAAGAATGAGCAGTTCTTC.

The CDR3 region is CASSSLAPGELFF. The CDR3 coding sequence is TGTGCCAGCAGCTCACTAGCTCCCGGGGAGCTGTTTTTT. The gene calls are TRBV5-6 and TRBJ2-2; perhaps TRBD2 as D (6 bases). Trimming pared 3 bases from V and 6 bases from J, leaving 9 bases between. The CDR3 totals 13 residues. In germline, CDR1 is SGHDT, CDR2 YYEEEE. Looking up the rest from reference TRBV5-6 and TRBJ2-2 gives the full variable domain: DAGVTQSPTHLIKTRGQQVTLRCSPKSGHDTVSWYQQALGQGPQFIFQYYEEEERQRGNFPDRFSGHQFPNYSSELNVNALLLGDSALYLCASSSLAPGELFFGEGSRLTVL.

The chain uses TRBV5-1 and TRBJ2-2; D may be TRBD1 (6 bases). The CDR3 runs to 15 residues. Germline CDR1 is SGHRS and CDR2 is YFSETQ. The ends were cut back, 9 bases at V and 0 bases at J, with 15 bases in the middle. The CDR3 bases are TGCGCCAACAGGGCCGGGACACCGAACACCGGGGAGCTGTTTTTT. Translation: CANRAGTPNTGELFF.

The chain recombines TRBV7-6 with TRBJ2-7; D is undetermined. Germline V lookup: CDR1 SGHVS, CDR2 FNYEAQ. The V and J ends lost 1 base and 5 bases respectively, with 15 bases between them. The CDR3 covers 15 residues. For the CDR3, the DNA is TGTGCCAGCAGCTTAGGGGTCGGCGTCGTTGACGAGCAGTACTTC. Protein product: CASSLGVGVVDEQYF.